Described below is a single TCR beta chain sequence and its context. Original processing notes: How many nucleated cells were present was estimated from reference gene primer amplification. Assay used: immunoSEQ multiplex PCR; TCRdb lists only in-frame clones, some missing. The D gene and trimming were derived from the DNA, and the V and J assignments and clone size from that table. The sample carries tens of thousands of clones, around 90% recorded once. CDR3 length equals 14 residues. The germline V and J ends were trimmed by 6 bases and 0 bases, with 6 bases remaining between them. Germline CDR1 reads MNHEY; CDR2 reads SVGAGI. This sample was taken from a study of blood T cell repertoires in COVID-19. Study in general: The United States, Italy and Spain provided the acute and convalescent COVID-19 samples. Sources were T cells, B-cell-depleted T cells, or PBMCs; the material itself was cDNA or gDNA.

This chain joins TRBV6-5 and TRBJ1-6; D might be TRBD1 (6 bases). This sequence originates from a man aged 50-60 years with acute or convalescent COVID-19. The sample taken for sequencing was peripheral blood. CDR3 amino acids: CASRGGSYNSPLHF. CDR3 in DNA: TGTGCCAGCAGAGGGGGCTCCTATAATTCACCCCTCCACTTT.